Reported below is one T cell receptor (beta chain). These data are taken from a study of control samples from healthy donors and cancer patients. This CDR3 contains 12 residues. V lost 6 bases and J lost 4, with 7 bases in between. Germline CDR1 and CDR2: MNHEY and SVGAGI. TCRdb's table, derived via immunoSEQ multiplex PCR, lists solely in-frame clones and lacks some. The table lists around 190,000 clones, 90% of them singletons. Sequencing was carried out using blood. V usage is TRBV6-5 and J usage is TRBJ2-1; tentative D call: TRBD2 (5 bases). The source of this sequence is a woman between 50 and 59 years old in good health. The CDR3 region has the DNA TGTGCCAGCAGCCCGGGATACAATGAGCAGTTCTTC. This codes for CASSPGYNEQFF.